A single sample gave rise to the 12 T cell receptor beta chains below, sequenced in a study of monozygotic twins with inflammatory bowel disease. Following a re-call of the 5' RACE reads, TCRdb has one entry per CDR3 protein and lacks DNA. The sample includes around 40,000 distinct CDR3 sequences. The source material was blood. All receptors come from a human donor with ulcerative colitis or Crohn's disease, or a healthy co-twin of an affected twin (not recorded which).

V is TRBV10-2 and J is TRBJ1-1. CDR3 length: 13 amino acids. In germline, CDR1 is WSHSY, CDR2 SAAADI. The CDR3 sequence: CASRVTMNTEAFF.

The rearrangement uses TRBV5-1 and TRBJ2-3; TCRdb picks TRBD2, but there is no DNA to check that call. CDR1 is SGHRS and CDR2 is YFSETQ in the germline V gene. The CDR3 has 14 amino acids. The CDR3 sequence: CASSERGFTDTQYF.

The rearrangement uses TRBV5-4 and TRBJ1-2; TCRdb's assignment of TRBD1 cannot be checked, as there is no DNA. Germline CDR1 reads SGHNT; CDR2 reads YYREEE (reference sequence). This CDR3 is built from 14 residues. The CDR3 loop is CASSTSGTQYGYTF.

The chain couples TRBV25-1 to TRBJ2-3; TCRdb calls TRBD2, which cannot be checked without DNA. The CDR3 contains 14 residues. Germline V CDR1 and CDR2: MGHDK, SYGVNS. The CDR3 loop reads CASSEELAGDTQYF.

The chain joins TRBV5-4 to TRBJ2-1; the TCRdb call, TRBD2, lacks DNA for checking. The CDR3 is 13 residues long. The germline V gene encodes CDR1 SGHNT and CDR2 YYREEE (reference sequence). CDR3 protein: CASSAGGYNEQFF.

V is TRBV29-1 and J is TRBJ2-5. The CDR3 extends over 13 amino acids. The germline V gene encodes CDR1 SQVTM and CDR2 ANQGSEA. The CDR3 sequence: CSVEARYQETQYF.

The chain combines TRBV4-1 with TRBJ1-2; checking the TCRdb D call of TRBD1 is not possible without DNA. The CDR3 sequence is 14 residues long. CDR1 is MGHRA and CDR2 is YSYEKL in the germline V gene. CDR3: CASSQEKGGLGYTF.

This chain joins TRBV7-2 and TRBJ2-7; TCRdb outputs TRBD1, but without DNA this stays unchecked. The CDR3 totals 15 residues. Germline V gives CDR1 SGHTA, CDR2 FQGNSA. The CDR3 sequence is CASSQSQTVGYEQYF.

The chain employs TRBV12-3 or TRBV12-4 and TRBJ1-3. This CDR3 contains 14 residues. The CDR3 sequence: CASSFKSSGNTIYF.

The rearrangement links TRBV5-4 to TRBJ2-5; the D call of TRBD1 rests on TCRdb alone, since no DNA is present to check it. This CDR3 has 16 amino acids. The germline V gene has CDR1 SGHNT and CDR2 YYREEE (reference sequence). CDR3 sequence: CASSFRDRGSGETQYF.

The gene calls are TRBV30 and TRBJ1-4. Germline lookup yields CDR1 GTSNPN and CDR2 SVGIG (reference sequence). The CDR3 runs 12 residues. The CDR3 region is CACAQGSIKLFF.

The genes are TRBV12-3 or TRBV12-4 and TRBJ1-5. The CDR3 totals 14 residues. The CDR3 spells CASSLEYSNQPQHF.